Below, 24 T cell receptor beta chains from the same sample are listed, as sequenced in a study of blood T cell repertoires in COVID-19. Some clones are missing from TCRdb's copy, which holds only in-frame ones; the method was immunoSEQ multiplex PCR. The table has roughly 400,000 clones, more than 80% seen once. The sample comprised PBMCs or T cells enriched from blood (not recorded which). The receptors originated from a young man who had recovered from COVID-19.

This clone was observed once. This chain connects TRBV12-5 to TRBJ2-7; D unclear. The V gene lost 3 bases and the J gene lost 3 bases, with 15 bases spanning the gap. This CDR3 is built from 15 residues. Germline V lookup: CDR1 LGHNT, CDR2 FRNRAP. The chain's CDR3 is CASGFLAPGRYEQYF. The CDR3 coding sequence is TGTGCTAGTGGTTTTTTGGCCCCGGGTCGCTACGAGCAGTACTTC.

This chain uses TRBV5-5 with TRBJ1-2; perhaps TRBD1 as D (6 bases). The CDR3 is 15 amino acids. Trimming shortened V by 4 bases and J by 8 bases, and 21 bases separated the two germline ends. Germline lookup yields CDR1 SGHKS and CDR2 YYEKEE (reference sequence). The CDR3 DNA sequence: TGTGCCAGCAGCCCTGGGATGGGGGGGGCGACCGGCTACACCTTC. This translates into CASSPGMGGATGYTF.

This chain uses TRBV9 with TRBJ2-1; tentatively, D is TRBD1 (5 bases). Trimming removed 4 bases from V and 6 bases from J, with 14 bases in between. Germline V gives CDR1 SGDLS, CDR2 YYNGEE. This CDR3 is 14 amino acids long. In nucleotides, the CDR3 is TGTGCCAGCAGCCTTAGACAGTCCCCCAATGAGCAGTTCTTC. Translating it yields CASSLRQSPNEQFF.

In its sample, this clone was seen once. The V gene is TRBV7-2, the J gene TRBJ2-1, with D possibly being TRBD2 (5 bases). The V and J ends lost 5 bases and 1 base respectively, with 15 bases between them. The germline V gene has CDR1 SGHTA and CDR2 FQGNSA. The length of the CDR3 is 16 residues. In DNA form, the CDR3 reads TGTGCCAGCAGCATAAGCTCCACGGGATCCTACAATGAGCAGTTCTTC. Its protein product is CASSISSTGSYNEQFF.

This sequence joins TRBV4-2 and TRBJ2-1; TRBD2 matches 9 bases. Germline trimming cut 3 bases from V and 4 bases from J; bases unmatched to any gene: 19. CDR1 LGHNA and CDR2 YNFKEQ come from the germline V gene. CDR3 length: 20 amino acids. The CDR3 DNA reads as TGTGCCAGCAGCCAGCGACAGATAACCTTAGCGGGAGACACTTACAATGAGCAGTTCTTC. Amino acids: CASSQRQITLAGDTYNEQFF.

The J gene is TRBJ1-2, the V gene TRBV29-1, with 7 bases lining up with TRBD1. Losses at the gene ends were 7 bases for V and 3 bases for J; bases not matched to a gene: 8. The CDR3 is made up of 13 amino acids. The germline V gene encodes CDR1 SQVTM and CDR2 ANQGSEA. The CDR3 region is CSGSGGSDYGYTF. CDR3 nucleotide sequence: TGCAGCGGATCAGGGGGTTCAGACTATGGCTACACCTTC.

V is TRBV11-3 and J is TRBJ2-1; D unresolved. Germline CDR1 and CDR2: SGHNT and YENEEA. This CDR3 spans 13 amino acids. V lost 3 bases and J lost 1, with 4 bases in between. CDR3 sequence: CASSLRSYNEQFF. In DNA form, the CDR3 reads TGTGCCAGCAGCTTGAGGTCCTACAATGAGCAGTTCTTC.

The genes are TRBV7-7 and TRBJ2-7; 12 nucleotides line up with TRBD2. Germline V CDR1 and CDR2: SSHAT, FNYEAQ (reference sequence). The J segment lost 0 bases and the V segment lost 6 bases, leaving 18 bases of the junction unmatched. The CDR3 spans 20 residues. CDR3 amino acids: CASRTAGLAGRWLPSYEQYF. The CDR3 nucleotides are TGTGCCAGCAGAACCGCGGGACTAGCGGGTCGCTGGTTGCCCTCCTACGAGCAGTACTTC.

V usage is TRBV5-1 and J usage is TRBJ2-1; D ambiguous. V was clipped by 0 bases and J by 5 bases, with 12 bases between them. Germline CDR1 and CDR2: SGHRS and YFSETQ. The CDR3 spans 15 residues. The CDR3 coding sequence is TGCGCCAGCAGCTTGGCCGGTCTATCTGACAATGAGCAGTTCTTC. The encoded protein is CASSLAGLSDNEQFF.

The chain carries TRBV6-4 and TRBJ1-5; TRBD1 is a possible D gene (6 bases). CDR3 length equals 15 residues. Trimming cost V 0 bases and J 3 bases, with 9 bases left between them. In germline, CDR1 is MRHNA, CDR2 SNTAGT. CDR3 loop: CASSDSPGDNQPQHF. The CDR3 DNA reads TGTGCCAGCAGTGACTCTCCAGGGGACAATCAGCCCCAGCATTTT.

The chain is built from TRBV5-1 and TRBJ1-1, with 9 nucleotides matching TRBD1. This CDR3 comprises 14 residues. V lost 4 bases and J lost 6; bases outside the gene matches: 7. CDR1 and CDR2 (germline): SGHRS, YFSETQ. The chain's CDR3 is CASSRDRDVPEAFF. The CDR3, as DNA: TGCGCCAGCAGCCGGGACAGGGATGTCCCTGAAGCTTTCTTT.

The chain couples TRBV28 to TRBJ1-1; 7 nucleotides align to TRBD1. CDR3 length: 13 amino acids. The V segment lost 3 bases and the J segment 6 bases; nucleotides outside the gene matches: 4. The germline CDR1 and CDR2 sequences are MDHEN and SYDVKM. The CDR3 protein is CASSFPQGAEAFF. CDR3 sequence (DNA): TGTGCCAGCAGTTTCCCCCAGGGGGCTGAAGCTTTCTTT.

The rearrangement links TRBV5-1 to TRBJ1-2; D may be TRBD1 (6 bases). This CDR3 is 16 amino acids long. The V end lost 4 bases, the J end lost 12 bases, and 28 bases lay between the germline ends. The germline gives CDR1 SGHRS, CDR2 YFSETQ. CDR3 sequence (DNA): TGCGCCAGCAGCCCTATAGACACTGGGGCCGCGGGGGGCCACACCTTC. This sequence encodes CASSPIDTGAAGGHTF.

The chain joins TRBV28 to TRBJ2-7; 9 nucleotides match TRBD1. The CDR3 totals 13 residues. Germline lookup yields CDR1 MDHEN and CDR2 SYDVKM. Trimming at V came to 2 bases and at J to 4 bases, leaving 0 bases not matched to a gene. CDR3 loop: CASSLGQGYEQYF. The CDR3 bases are TGTGCCAGCAGTTTAGGACAGGGGTACGAGCAGTACTTC.

In the case of this clone: The sample holds other DNA sequences that translate to the same CDR3. The J gene is TRBJ1-6, the V gene TRBV27; 9 bases line up with TRBD1. CDR1 is MNHEY and CDR2 is SMNVEV in the germline V gene (reference sequence). This CDR3 has 14 amino acids. V dropped 3 bases and J dropped 7; count of bases not matched to a gene: 1. CDR3 sequence reads: CASSFDRGNSPLHF. CDR3 coding DNA: TGTGCCAGCAGTTTTGACAGGGGGAATTCACCCCTCCACTTT.

The rearrangement uses TRBV18 and TRBJ2-7, with a weak D call TRBD2 (6 bases). This CDR3 is built from 14 residues. V lost 3 bases, J lost 6 bases, and 15 bases lay in between. Germline CDR1 is KGHSH and CDR2 is LQKENI. The CDR3 region has the DNA TGTGCCAGCTCACCTCGGGAGAAGGGAAGCGAGCAGTACTTC. Its protein product is CASSPREKGSEQYF.

The chain couples TRBV4-1 to TRBJ2-3, with 8 bases identical to TRBD2. The CDR3 loop spans 16 amino acids. CDR1 MGHRA and CDR2 YSYEKL come from the germline V gene. The V segment lost 1 base and the J segment 3 bases; nucleotides outside the gene matches: 6. The CDR3 DNA reads TGCGCCAGCAGCCAAGGACTAGCGAGTTGGACAGATACGCAGTATTTT. Its translation is CASSQGLASWTDTQYF.

The chain carries TRBV27 and TRBJ2-3, with 7 positions matching TRBD2. Germline V gene lookup returns CDR1 MNHEY and CDR2 SMNVEV (reference sequence). The CDR3 is 13 amino acids. Germline trimming cut 3 bases from V and 7 bases from J; bases unmatched to any gene: 4. The CDR3 DNA sequence: TGTGCCAGCAGTTTTTCTAGCGGCTATACGCAGTATTTT. This codes for CASSFSSGYTQYF.

This clone came up once. This sequence joins TRBV5-1 and TRBJ1-1; a possible D gene is TRBD1 (6 bases). The V end lost 0 bases, the J end lost 6 bases, and 12 bases lay between the germline ends. Germline V lookup: CDR1 SGHRS, CDR2 YFSETQ. The CDR3 runs to 14 residues. The CDR3 reads CASSLGQDVSEAFF. CDR3 DNA sequence: TGCGCCAGCAGCTTGGGACAGGATGTGTCTGAAGCTTTCTTT.

The J gene is TRBJ1-1, the V gene TRBV11-1; D not certain. This CDR3 spans 14 amino acids. V gave up 3 bases and J gave up 1 base, with 9 bases separating them. Per germline, CDR1 SGHAT and CDR2 FQDESV (reference sequence). The CDR3 loop is CASSLFGRNTEAFF. CDR3 in DNA: TGTGCCAGCAGCTTGTTCGGGAGGAACACTGAAGCTTTCTTT.

This clone was picked up one time. The chain employs TRBV7-8 and TRBJ2-2; D not certain. Germline V CDR1 and CDR2: SGHVS, FQNEAQ. The V end was cut by 1 base, the J end by 5 bases, with 5 bases between. CDR3 length: 13 amino acids. The CDR3 spells CASSLVETGELFF. CDR3 coding DNA: TGTGCCAGCAGCTTAGTTGAGACCGGGGAGCTGTTTTTT. The full variable domain, with the rest looked up from reference TRBV7-8 and TRBJ2-2, is GAGVSQSPRYKVAKRGQDVALRCDPISGHVSLFWYQQALGQGPEFLTYFQNEAQLDKSGLPSDRFFAERPEGSVSTLKIQRTQQEDSAVYLCASSLVETGELFFGEGSRLTVL.

The rearrangement links TRBV5-4 to TRBJ2-1, with 12 bases aligning to TRBD2. The germline V gene has CDR1 SGHNT and CDR2 YYREEE (reference sequence). The CDR3 runs to 16 residues. Losses at the gene ends were 3 bases for V and 7 bases for J; bases not matched to a gene: 8. CDR3: CASSSRLAGVGNEQFF. The CDR3 DNA sequence: TGTGCCAGCAGCTCGCGACTAGCGGGAGTAGGAAATGAGCAGTTCTTC.

A word on this clone: An end of the junction does not agree with germline; a read error may underlie this. CDR3 sequence: CASSPPQGGNQKLFF. The CDR3 nucleotides read TGTGCCAGCTCACCACCACAGGGGGGTAATCAAAAACTGTTTTTT. The J gene is TRBJ1-4, the V gene TRBV18, with 8 bases fitting TRBD1. The germline V gene has CDR1 KGHSH and CDR2 LQKENI. CDR3 length: 15 residues.

This sequence joins TRBV19 and TRBJ2-7; D gene unclear. The germline V and J ends were trimmed by 4 bases and 5 bases, with 12 bases remaining between them. The CDR3 spans 13 residues. Germline V gene data show CDR1 as LNHDA and CDR2 as SQIVND (reference sequence). The CDR3 coding sequence is TGTGCCAGTAGTAGTGCTAGTCAAAACGAGCAGTACTTC. As protein: CASSSASQNEQYF.